These T cell receptor beta chains were read from a single sample in a study of blood T cell repertoires in COVID-19. TCRdb's table, derived via immunoSEQ multiplex PCR, lists solely in-frame clones and lacks some. The data show 200,000 to 300,000 clones, around 89% seen once. The sample taken for sequencing was PBMCs or T cells enriched from blood (not recorded which). These receptors were collected from a woman aged 25 to 39 who had recovered from COVID-19. Both conserved end residues are part of each CDR3. The order of the fields is D gene, CDR3 length, J gene, V gene, clone size, CDR3 protein, CDR3 DNA. A D gene is named only where the DNA matches it firmly. Not every row has a clone size; where given, it reads once, few, many or a size class.

d_call: .; cdr3_length: 15; j_call: TRBJ2-2; v_call: TRBV19; clone_size: .; cdr3_aa: CASSIGTRNTGELFF; cdr3_nt: TGTGCCAGTAGTATTGGGACTCGAAACACCGGGGAGCTGTTTTTT
d_call: .; cdr3_length: 13; j_call: TRBJ1-1; v_call: TRBV3-1/TRBV3-2; clone_size: once; cdr3_aa: CASSPPGQTEAFF; cdr3_nt: TGTGCCAGCAGCCCCCCCGGACAGACAGAAGCTTTCTTT
d_call: TRBD2; cdr3_length: 17; j_call: TRBJ2-2; v_call: TRBV4-1; clone_size: .; cdr3_aa: CASSQDSGRANTGELFF; cdr3_nt: TGCGCCAGCAGCCAAGATAGCGGGAGGGCCAACACCGGGGAGCTGTTTTTT
d_call: .; cdr3_length: 15; j_call: TRBJ1-5; v_call: TRBV18; clone_size: .; cdr3_aa: CASGGVQGGNQPQHF; cdr3_nt: TGTGCCAGCGGCGGGGTCCAGGGAGGCAATCAGCCCCAGCATTTT
d_call: .; cdr3_length: 14; j_call: TRBJ2-2; v_call: TRBV15; clone_size: .; cdr3_aa: CATSRTGYTGELFF; cdr3_nt: TGTGCCACCAGCAGGACAGGCTACACCGGGGAGCTGTTTTTT
d_call: .; cdr3_length: 12; j_call: TRBJ1-2; v_call: TRBV6-5; clone_size: .; cdr3_aa: CASKAGTYGYTF; cdr3_nt: TGTGCCAGCAAAGCGGGAACCTATGGCTACACCTTC
d_call: .; cdr3_length: 12; j_call: TRBJ1-2; v_call: TRBV30; clone_size: .; cdr3_aa: CGIGAVGYGYTF; cdr3_nt: TGTGGGATTGGGGCGGTCGGCTATGGCTACACCTTC
d_call: .; cdr3_length: 14; j_call: TRBJ1-1; v_call: TRBV19; clone_size: .; cdr3_aa: CASSIVAGNTEAFF; cdr3_nt: TGTGCCAGTAGTATAGTTGCGGGGAACACTGAAGCTTTCTTT
d_call: .; cdr3_length: 13; j_call: TRBJ1-1; v_call: TRBV5-1; clone_size: .; cdr3_aa: CASSVQGFTEAFF; cdr3_nt: TGCGCCAGTTCCGTACAGGGATTCACTGAAGCTTTCTTT
d_call: TRBD1; cdr3_length: 14; j_call: TRBJ2-7; v_call: TRBV6-5; clone_size: .; cdr3_aa: CASGGDRGSYEQYF; cdr3_nt: TGTGCCAGCGGGGGTGACAGGGGTTCCTACGAGCAGTACTTC
d_call: TRBD1; cdr3_length: 16; j_call: TRBJ2-3; v_call: TRBV11-3; clone_size: .; cdr3_aa: CASSLGQGPDADTQYF; cdr3_nt: TGTGCCAGCAGCTTGGGACAGGGTCCAGATGCAGATACGCAGTATTTT
d_call: TRBD1; cdr3_length: 19; j_call: TRBJ1-2; v_call: TRBV5-5; clone_size: .; cdr3_aa: CASSRYLDRGRISNYGYTF; cdr3_nt: TGTGCCAGCAGCCGGTACTTGGACAGGGGGCGCATAAGCAACTATGGCTACACCTTC
d_call: .; cdr3_length: 16; j_call: TRBJ1-5; v_call: TRBV7-8; clone_size: .; cdr3_aa: CASSPPGGHGNQPQHF; cdr3_nt: TGTGCCAGCAGCCCCCCTGGGGGACACGGCAATCAGCCCCAGCATTTT
d_call: .; cdr3_length: 16; j_call: TRBJ2-1; v_call: TRBV4-2; clone_size: few; cdr3_aa: CASSQGYESSYNEQFF; cdr3_nt: TGTGCCAGCAGCCAAGGGTACGAGAGCTCCTACAATGAGCAGTTCTTC
d_call: TRBD2; cdr3_length: 14; j_call: TRBJ2-1; v_call: TRBV11-2; clone_size: few; cdr3_aa: CASSLALAGNEQFF; cdr3_nt: TGTGCCAGCAGCTTAGCACTAGCGGGCAATGAGCAGTTCTTC
d_call: TRBD1; cdr3_length: 16; j_call: TRBJ2-5; v_call: TRBV7-8; clone_size: .; cdr3_aa: CASSPGDRGLEETQYF; cdr3_nt: TGTGCCAGCAGCCCCGGGGACAGGGGATTGGAAGAGACCCAGTACTTC
d_call: .; cdr3_length: 11; j_call: TRBJ2-5; v_call: TRBV28; clone_size: .; cdr3_aa: CASSSQETQYF; cdr3_nt: TGTGCCAGCAGCAGCCAAGAGACCCAGTACTTC
d_call: TRBD1; cdr3_length: 16; j_call: TRBJ2-7; v_call: TRBV11-2; clone_size: .; cdr3_aa: CASSSSGQGFSYEQYF; cdr3_nt: TGTGCCAGCAGCTCCTCCGGACAGGGTTTTTCCTACGAGCAGTACTTC
d_call: .; cdr3_length: 12; j_call: TRBJ2-1; v_call: TRBV19; clone_size: .; cdr3_aa: CASSSPDNEQFF; cdr3_nt: TGTGCCAGTAGTTCCCCCGACAATGAGCAGTTCTTC
d_call: .; cdr3_length: 17; j_call: TRBJ2-2; v_call: TRBV18; clone_size: once; cdr3_aa: CASSPQGISSGAGELFF; cdr3_nt: TGTGCCAGCTCACCACAGGGGATTTCGTCGGGGGCCGGGGAGCTGTTTTTT
d_call: .; cdr3_length: 13; j_call: TRBJ1-5; v_call: TRBV3-1/TRBV3-2; clone_size: .; cdr3_aa: CASSPGGGQPQHF; cdr3_nt: TGTGCCAGCAGCCCCGGGGGAGGACAGCCCCAGCATTTT
d_call: .; cdr3_length: 14; j_call: TRBJ2-2; v_call: TRBV11-2; clone_size: .; cdr3_aa: CASSFSLDTGELFF; cdr3_nt: TGTGCCAGCAGCTTCTCCCTCGACACCGGGGAGCTGTTTTTT
d_call: .; cdr3_length: 14; j_call: TRBJ1-2; v_call: TRBV19; clone_size: .; cdr3_aa: CASSLTGMVYGYTF; cdr3_nt: TGTGCCAGTAGTCTCACAGGGATGGTGTATGGCTACACCTTC
d_call: .; cdr3_length: 14; j_call: TRBJ2-2; v_call: TRBV19; clone_size: .; cdr3_aa: CASTGTINTGELFF; cdr3_nt: TGTGCCAGTACCGGGACAATTAACACCGGGGAGCTGTTTTTT
d_call: TRBD1; cdr3_length: 15; j_call: TRBJ1-2; v_call: TRBV5-5; clone_size: few; cdr3_aa: CASSLRQGVTYGYTF; cdr3_nt: TGTGCCAGCAGCTTACGGCAGGGGGTTACCTATGGCTACACCTTC
d_call: .; cdr3_length: 13; j_call: TRBJ2-3; v_call: TRBV28; clone_size: .; cdr3_aa: CASTEAGTDTQYF; cdr3_nt: TGTGCCAGCACCGAGGCGGGCACAGATACGCAGTATTTT
d_call: TRBD2; cdr3_length: 15; j_call: TRBJ2-7; v_call: TRBV3-1/TRBV3-2; clone_size: .; cdr3_aa: CASSQRPGLQAEQYF; cdr3_nt: TGTGCCAGCAGCCAACGCCCGGGACTACAGGCCGAGCAGTACTTC
d_call: .; cdr3_length: 14; j_call: TRBJ1-2; v_call: TRBV3-1/TRBV3-2; clone_size: .; cdr3_aa: CASSREDRGSGYTF; cdr3_nt: TGTGCCAGCAGCCGAGAAGATAGGGGGTCCGGCTACACCTTC
d_call: TRBD1; cdr3_length: 17; j_call: TRBJ1-1; v_call: TRBV5-4; clone_size: .; cdr3_aa: CASSLPGQGLVDTEAFF; cdr3_nt: TGTGCCAGCAGCTTACCGGGACAGGGTTTAGTAGACACTGAAGCTTTCTTT
d_call: TRBD1; cdr3_length: 15; j_call: TRBJ2-7; v_call: TRBV25-1; clone_size: .; cdr3_aa: CASSEWGQSSYEQYF; cdr3_nt: TGTGCCAGCAGTGAATGGGGACAGTCTTCCTACGAGCAGTACTTC
d_call: TRBD1; cdr3_length: 15; j_call: TRBJ1-5; v_call: TRBV18; clone_size: .; cdr3_aa: CASSPGQGVNQPQHF; cdr3_nt: TGTGCCAGCTCACCCGGACAGGGGGTAAATCAGCCCCAGCATTTT
d_call: TRBD1; cdr3_length: 16; j_call: TRBJ2-4; v_call: TRBV18; clone_size: few; cdr3_aa: CASSPARQGVEVIQYF; cdr3_nt: TGTGCCAGCTCACCAGCCAGGCAGGGGGTGGAAGTCATTCAGTACTTC
d_call: TRBD1; cdr3_length: 16; j_call: TRBJ1-6; v_call: TRBV27; clone_size: .; cdr3_aa: CASSSKGTGRPSPLHF; cdr3_nt: TGTGCCAGCAGTTCGAAAGGGACAGGGAGACCTTCACCCCTCCACTTT
d_call: .; cdr3_length: 14; j_call: TRBJ2-5; v_call: TRBV4-2; clone_size: .; cdr3_aa: CASSSGLVVETQYF; cdr3_nt: TGTGCCAGCAGCTCAGGACTGGTGGTGGAGACCCAGTACTTC
d_call: .; cdr3_length: 15; j_call: TRBJ2-5; v_call: TRBV2; clone_size: .; cdr3_aa: CASSELKGIGETQYF; cdr3_nt: TGTGCCAGCAGTGAACTAAAGGGGATCGGGGAGACCCAGTACTTC
d_call: .; cdr3_length: 13; j_call: TRBJ1-1; v_call: TRBV19; clone_size: once; cdr3_aa: CASSISRGTEAFF; cdr3_nt: TGTGCCAGTAGTATATCTAGAGGAACTGAAGCTTTCTTT
d_call: .; cdr3_length: 16; j_call: TRBJ1-1; v_call: TRBV10-3; clone_size: .; cdr3_aa: CAISEGIQGLNTEAFF; cdr3_nt: TGTGCCATCAGTGAGGGAATACAGGGTTTGAACACTGAAGCTTTCTTT
d_call: .; cdr3_length: 14; j_call: TRBJ2-7; v_call: TRBV7-3; clone_size: .; cdr3_aa: CASSFSVGDYEQYF; cdr3_nt: TGTGCCAGCAGCTTCTCGGTCGGAGACTACGAGCAGTACTTC
d_call: .; cdr3_length: 17; j_call: TRBJ1-2; v_call: TRBV5-1; clone_size: .; cdr3_aa: CASSDQQGSYLHYGYTF; cdr3_nt: TGCGCCAGCAGCGACCAACAGGGTTCCTACCTACACTATGGCTACACCTTC
d_call: .; cdr3_length: 13; j_call: TRBJ1-2; v_call: TRBV3-1/TRBV3-2; clone_size: .; cdr3_aa: CASSPEGGYGYTF; cdr3_nt: TGTGCCAGCAGCCCGGAGGGCGGGTATGGCTACACCTTC
d_call: .; cdr3_length: 16; j_call: TRBJ2-7; v_call: TRBV15; clone_size: .; cdr3_aa: CATSRDLSGSPYEQYF; cdr3_nt: TGTGCCACCAGCAGAGATCTAAGCGGTTCGCCCTACGAGCAGTACTTC
d_call: TRBD2; cdr3_length: 15; j_call: TRBJ2-7; v_call: TRBV2; clone_size: .; cdr3_aa: CASREEMGLVHEQYF; cdr3_nt: TGTGCCAGCAGGGAAGAAATGGGACTAGTCCACGAGCAGTACTTC
d_call: .; cdr3_length: 15; j_call: TRBJ1-4; v_call: TRBV19; clone_size: .; cdr3_aa: CASSIIGTRNEKLFF; cdr3_nt: TGTGCCAGTAGTATCATCGGGACAAGGAATGAAAAACTGTTTTTT
d_call: TRBD1; cdr3_length: 16; j_call: TRBJ1-3; v_call: TRBV7-3; clone_size: .; cdr3_aa: CASSLVGQGSGNTIYF; cdr3_nt: TGTGCCAGCAGCTTAGTCGGACAGGGCAGCGGAAACACCATATATTTT
d_call: .; cdr3_length: 14; j_call: TRBJ2-1; v_call: TRBV10-3; clone_size: .; cdr3_aa: CAIGRGGITNEQFF; cdr3_nt: TGTGCCATCGGTCGGGGCGGGATCACCAATGAGCAGTTCTTC
d_call: TRBD2; cdr3_length: 15; j_call: TRBJ2-7; v_call: TRBV13; clone_size: .; cdr3_aa: CASSLLAVNSYEQYF; cdr3_nt: TGTGCCAGCAGCTTACTAGCGGTTAACTCCTACGAGCAGTACTTC
d_call: .; cdr3_length: 15; j_call: TRBJ1-4; v_call: TRBV7-6; clone_size: .; cdr3_aa: CASSLDGGTNEKLFF; cdr3_nt: TGTGCCAGCAGCTTAGACGGAGGTACTAATGAAAAACTGTTTTTT